Each of the 16 T cell receptor beta chains below was sequenced from the same sample in a study of blood T cells in healthy people across ages. PCR was performed a second time for roughly 7 to 12 cycles using a sample-barcoded 5' primer and a J-beta primer mix. MiXCR, applied by TCRdb to the 5' RACE reads, yields one record per CDR3 protein. The sample holds hundreds of thousands of distinct CDR3 sequences; nearly 25% are singletons and the top ten take approximately 10%. The same data also went into a second study, on T cells of mothers and their children.

Sequenced input: blood. These receptors came from a boy younger than 18 in good health.

The CDR3 coding sequence is TGTGCCAGCAGTTCTAGTTGGGCCTCCTACGAGCAGTACTTC. Translated: CASSSSWASYEQYF. J is TRBJ2-7 and V is TRBV6-2 or TRBV6-3, with D uncertain. The CDR3 sequence is 14 residues long. The ends were cut back, 4 bases at V and 0 bases at J, with 10 bases in the middle. The germline V gene has CDR1 MNHEY and CDR2 SVGEGT.

The rearrangement links TRBV7-9 to TRBJ2-7; possibly TRBD2 for D (7 bases). The J call may be mistaken, given a closer DNA end match to TRBJ2-1. The CDR3 is made up of 15 amino acids. Germline assignment: CDR1 SEHNR and CDR2 FQNEAQ (reference sequence). The chain's CDR3 is CASSLRTCGGDEQFF. The CDR3 DNA reads as TGTGCCAGCAGCCTACGGACTTGCGGGGGCGATGAGCAGTTCTTC.

With regard to this clonotype: This may stem from a read error, because a much larger clone lies one nucleotide away. The chain links TRBV9 to TRBJ2-7; TRBD2 matches at 15 bases. V was pared by 0 bases and J by 2 bases, with 0 bases of the junction left unmatched. This CDR3 has 16 residues. Germline CDR1 SGDLS, CDR2 YYNGEE. The CDR3 loop reads CASSVGTSGRAYEQYF. Here the CDR3 DNA reads TGTGCCAGCAGCGTAGGGACTAGCGGGAGGGCCTACGAGCAGTACTTC.

The CDR3 loop reads CASSQVVLAGGMHNEQFF. The CDR3 DNA follows: TGCGCCAGCAGCCAAGTCGTACTAGCGGGGGGGATGCACAATGAGCAGTTCTTC. The J gene is TRBJ2-1, the V gene TRBV4-1, with 13 nucleotides matching TRBD2. The CDR3 spans 18 residues. Trimming removed 1 base from V and 5 bases from J; junction bases left unmatched: 8. Germline CDR1 MGHRA, CDR2 YSYEKL.

A few counts support this clonotype. This chain connects TRBV9 to TRBJ2-2; D not resolved. The CDR3 consists of 15 residues. The V and J ends lost 1 base and 0 bases respectively, with 7 bases between them. Germline CDR1 is SGDLS and CDR2 is YYNGEE. The CDR3 DNA follows: TGTGCCAGCAGCGTACCAGCCACGAACACCGGGGAGCTGTTTTTT. Translating it yields CASSVPATNTGELFF.

This clonotype was observed a single time. J is TRBJ1-2 and V is TRBV27, with D maybe TRBD1 (5 bases). Germline values: CDR1 MNHEY, CDR2 SMNVEV (reference sequence). V was clipped by 6 bases and J by 3 bases, with 14 bases between them. The CDR3 length is 14 residues. This CDR3 reads CASSSPGSYYGYTF. CDR3 in DNA: TGTGCCAGCAGCTCTCCAGGGTCCTACTATGGCTACACCTTC.

This rearrangement joins TRBV12-3 or TRBV12-4 to TRBJ2-5; D perhaps matches TRBD1 (6 bases). V was clipped by 5 bases and J by 5 bases, with 15 bases between them. The CDR3 has 14 residues. The CDR3 region is CASSQTGRRETQYF. Here the CDR3 DNA reads TGTGCCAGCAGTCAAACAGGGCGGAGGGAGACCCAGTACTTC.

The V gene is TRBV24-1, the J gene TRBJ2-1, with 8 positions matching TRBD1. The CDR3 consists of 14 residues. V was clipped by 0 bases and J by 9 bases; unmatched bases: 3. The germline V gene has CDR1 KGHDR and CDR2 SFDVKD. The CDR3 spells CATSDLTGGTEQFF. The CDR3 nucleotides are TGTGCCACCAGTGATTTGACAGGGGGAACTGAGCAGTTCTTC.

The chain uses TRBV5-4 and TRBJ2-1, with D perhaps matching TRBD2 (5 bases). Trimming cost V 4 bases and J 11 bases, with 16 bases left between them. The germline CDR1 and CDR2 sequences are SGHNT and YYREEE (reference sequence). The CDR3 has 13 residues. DNA for the CDR3: TGTGCCAGCAGCCCGGACTCCCAGGAGAAGCAGTTCTTC. This translates into CASSPDSQEKQFF.

This clonotype was recorded a few times. This chain connects TRBV4-1 to TRBJ1-4, with TRBD1 identical over 8 bases. The CDR3 runs 15 residues. V dropped 0 bases and J dropped 8; count of bases not matched to a gene: 5. Germline V lookup: CDR1 MGHRA, CDR2 YSYEKL. The CDR3 nucleotides are TGCGCCAGCAGCCAAGATGACAGGGGCTACGAAAAACTGTTTTTT. Amino acid sequence: CASSQDDRGYEKLFF.

The chain uses TRBV20-1 and TRBJ2-5; TRBD2 matches at 8 bases. Per germline, CDR1 DFQATT and CDR2 SNEGSKA (reference sequence). The CDR3 has 16 residues. Trimming cost V 6 bases and J 1 base; bases outside gene matches: 13. CDR3 region: CSAIKGGGGFQETQYF. Here the CDR3 DNA reads TGCAGTGCGATCAAGGGGGGCGGGGGGTTCCAAGAGACCCAGTACTTC.

The V call is TRBV9, the J call TRBJ2-3; TRBD2 might be the D (6 bases). CDR1 is SGDLS, CDR2 YYNGEE, per germline. CDR3 length: 16 residues. V lost 0 bases, J lost 0 bases, and 11 bases lay in between. CDR3 loop: CASSVEGGSSTDTQYF. The CDR3 coding sequence is TGTGCCAGCAGCGTAGAAGGAGGGAGTAGCACAGATACGCAGTATTTT.

The chain couples TRBV7-2 to TRBJ2-3; 8 bases fit TRBD2. Germline CDR1 is SGHTA and CDR2 is FQGNSA. This CDR3 has 14 amino acids. J was trimmed by 7 bases and V by 3 bases; bases with no gene match: 6. CDR3 loop: CASSLASGSYTQYF. Here the CDR3 DNA reads TGTGCCAGCAGCTTGGCAAGCGGGAGTTATACGCAGTATTTT.

Only a few counts were recorded for this clonotype. The rearrangement links TRBV6-1 to TRBJ2-7, with 11 bases lining up with TRBD2. The CDR3 is 18 amino acids. Germline V gene sequence: CDR1 MNHNS, CDR2 SASEGT. V trimming: 6 bases; J trimming: 2 bases; junction bases outside the gene matches: 15. The CDR3 region is CASRGKPRKTSGAYEQYF. CDR3 DNA: TGTGCCAGCAGGGGAAAACCGCGGAAGACTAGCGGGGCCTACGAGCAGTACTTC.

The chain is built from TRBV4-3 and TRBJ2-1, with TRBD2 matching 9 bases. CDR1 and CDR2 from the germline V gene are LGHNA and YSLEER. The CDR3 length is 14 residues. Trimming cost V 1 base and J 9 bases; bases outside gene matches: 4. The CDR3 spells CASSQGLAGFEQFF. The DNA for the CDR3 is TGCGCCAGCAGCCAAGGTCTAGCGGGGTTTGAGCAGTTCTTC.

This chain uses TRBV29-1 with TRBJ2-5, with no clear D. CDR3 length equals 12 residues. Trimming took 5 bases from V and 5 from J, leaving 12 bases between them. Germline V gene sequence: CDR1 SQVTM, CDR2 ANQGSEA. As DNA, the CDR3 is TGCAGCGTTACCCGGGCACGTGAGACCCAGTACTTC. Protein: CSVTRARETQYF.